The following is a T cell receptor (beta chain) sequence with its context. In germline, CDR1 is MNHEY, CDR2 SVGAGI. This CDR3 is built from 15 residues. The V segment lost 2 bases and the J segment 2 bases; nucleotides outside the gene matches: 4. Some clones are missing from TCRdb's copy, which holds only in-frame ones; the method was immunoSEQ multiplex PCR. The repertoire holds around 280,000 clones, more than 75% seen once, with 2% to 2.5% in the top ten. The sample is drawn from a study of blood T cell repertoires in COVID-19. The clonotype comes from a young woman who had recovered from COVID-19. The rearrangement links TRBV6-5 to TRBJ2-5; 8 positions agree with TRBD2. What was sequenced was peripheral blood. DNA for the CDR3: TGTGCCAGCAGTTACCCCACTAGCGGTCAAGAGACCCAGTACTTC. Amino acid sequence: CASSYPTSGQETQYF.